The 15 T cell receptor beta chains below were found in one sample sequenced in a study of blood T cell repertoires in COVID-19. Clones were sequenced by immunoSEQ multiplex PCR, and TCRdb holds only the in-frame ones, with some missing. The sample contains roughly 83,000 clones, 86% of which appear only once. The sequenced sample was peripheral blood. Every receptor here comes from a man aged 50 to 59 with active COVID-19.

The rearrangement links TRBV6-5 to TRBJ1-1, with TRBD1 as a possible D gene (6 bases). The V end was cut by 6 bases, the J end by 1 base, with 9 bases between. CDR3 length: 13 residues. From germline, CDR1 is MNHEY and CDR2 SVGAGI. CDR3 DNA sequence: TGTGCCAGCAGCGTGACAGGGAACACTGAAGCTTTCTTT. Its protein is CASSVTGNTEAFF.

V usage is TRBV5-4 and J usage is TRBJ2-1; TRBD1 is a possible D gene (6 bases). CDR3 length: 14 residues. Trimming shortened V by 4 bases and J by 4 bases, and 12 bases separated the two germline ends. Per germline, CDR1 SGHNT and CDR2 YYREEE (reference sequence). CDR3 coding DNA: TGTGCCAGCAGCCCAGGGGCCGGATACAATGAGCAGTTCTTC. Translated, it gives CASSPGAGYNEQFF.

The V gene is TRBV11-2, the J gene TRBJ2-1; TRBD2 matches at 10 bases. Trimming cost V 0 bases and J 5 bases; bases outside gene matches: 4. This CDR3 has 16 amino acids. In germline, CDR1 is SGHAT, CDR2 FQNNGV. The CDR3 region is CASSLDKRGGNNEQFF. Here the CDR3 DNA reads TGTGCCAGCAGCTTAGACAAGCGGGGGGGCAACAATGAGCAGTTCTTC.

This clone has just a few counts. The chain uses TRBV11-1 and TRBJ2-4, with D possibly being TRBD1 (6 bases). Germline V CDR1 and CDR2: SGHAT, FQDESV (reference sequence). The V end lost 5 bases, the J end lost 7 bases, and 18 bases lay between the germline ends. The CDR3 runs to 15 residues. In DNA form, the CDR3 reads TGTGCCAGCAGCCGGGCACAGGGAGCAGACAACATTCAGTACTTC. It codes for CASSRAQGADNIQYF. The whole variable domain, remainder taken from reference TRBV11-1 and TRBJ2-4, is EAEVAQSPRYKITEKSQAVAFWCDPISGHATLYWYRQILGQGPELLVQFQDESVVDDSQLPKDRFSAERLKGVDSTLKIQPAELGDSAMYLCASSRAQGADNIQYFGAGTRLSVL.

In its sample, this clone was seen once. The V call is TRBV9, the J call TRBJ1-5; possible D gene TRBD1, 6 bases. The CDR3 loop spans 14 amino acids. Germline values: CDR1 SGDLS, CDR2 YYNGEE. V was cut by 3 bases and J by 3 bases, with 10 bases left in between. CDR3 sequence: CASSGRDTNQPQHF. DNA of the CDR3: TGTGCCAGCAGCGGCCGGGACACCAATCAGCCCCAGCATTTT.

The chain carries TRBV7-9 and TRBJ1-2; D is possibly TRBD1 (6 bases). The CDR3 loop spans 19 amino acids. The V end was cut by 5 bases, the J end by 0 bases, with 25 bases between. The germline V gene encodes CDR1 SEHNR and CDR2 FQNEAQ (reference sequence). The CDR3 nucleotides read TGTGCCAGCAGCCTTTCATCGGGGGGCAGGGGAATGCCTAACTATGGCTACACCTTC. Its translation is CASSLSSGGRGMPNYGYTF. Supplemented by reference TRBV7-9 and TRBJ1-2, the full variable domain reads DTGVSQNPRHKITKRGQNVTFRCDPISEHNRLYWYRQTLGQGPEFLTYFQNEAQLEKSRLLSDRFSAERPKGSFSTLEIQRTEQGDSAMYLCASSLSSGGRGMPNYGYTFGSGTRLTVV.

This chain joins TRBV6-6 and TRBJ1-2; D might be TRBD1 (6 bases). The CDR3 totals 16 residues. Germline CDR1 MNHNY, CDR2 SVGAGI (reference sequence). The V and J ends lost 5 bases and 4 bases respectively, with 20 bases between them. The DNA of the CDR3 is TGTGCCAGCAGTCAATCCCCCGTGGGACAACGCTATGGCTACACCTTC. Its protein is CASSQSPVGQRYGYTF.

V is TRBV19 and J is TRBJ2-7; 8 nucleotides align to TRBD2. This CDR3 contains 14 residues. Germline lookup yields CDR1 LNHDA and CDR2 SQIVND (reference sequence). Trimming removed 9 bases from V and 5 bases from J; junction bases left unmatched: 12. The CDR3 coding sequence is TGTGCCAGCGGGGTCGGGAGGGTTCCCCACGAGCAGTACTTC. It is translated as CASGVGRVPHEQYF.

This clone showed up just once. V and J are TRBV30 and TRBJ1-5; 7 bases align to TRBD1. The V and J ends lost 4 bases and 0 bases, in that order; junction bases with no gene match: 0. Germline CDR1 reads GTSNPN; CDR2 reads SVGIG (reference sequence). The CDR3 runs 13 residues. The CDR3, as DNA: TGTGCCTGGACAGGGGGTAGCAATCAGCCCCAGCATTTT. As protein: CAWTGGSNQPQHF.

This chain uses TRBV9 with TRBJ2-1, with TRBD1 identical over 10 bases. With 4 bases clipped from V and 8 bases from J, the junction kept 6 bases outside the gene matches. The CDR3 has 14 residues. Germline CDR1 is SGDLS and CDR2 is YYNGEE. The CDR3, as DNA: TGTGCCAGCAGCCGGGACAGGGGTATCGATGAGCAGTTCTTC. Translation gives CASSRDRGIDEQFF.

The CDR3 DNA follows: TGTGCCACCATCACCTCAGCGAACGAGCAGTACTTC. It translates to CATITSANEQYF. The chain couples TRBV27 to TRBJ2-7; D unclear. V lost 10 bases and J lost 5, with 15 bases in between. The CDR3 length is 12 residues. Germline-derived CDR1 and CDR2 are MNHEY and SMNVEV (reference sequence).

This sequence joins TRBV12-3 or TRBV12-4 and TRBJ2-2, with no clear D. The CDR3 is 13 amino acids. The germline V and J ends were trimmed by 3 bases and 4 bases, with 6 bases remaining between them. The chain's CDR3 is CASSLFVTGELFF. In DNA, the CDR3 is TGTGCCAGCAGTTTGTTCGTCACCGGGGAGCTGTTTTTT.

This chain links TRBV3-1 (or the pseudogene TRBV3-2) with TRBJ2-3, with TRBD2 matching over 8 bases. The germline V gene encodes CDR1 LGHDT and CDR2 YNNKEL (reference sequence). CDR3 length: 14 residues. Trimming at V came to 4 bases and at J to 1 base, leaving 1 base not matched to a gene. CDR3 nucleotide sequence: TGTGCCAGCAGCCCGCGGGGGGGCACAGATACGCAGTATTTT. The encoded protein is CASSPRGGTDTQYF.

J is TRBJ2-3 and V is TRBV11-2; D unclear. The V and J ends lost 8 bases and 4 bases respectively, with 7 bases between them. The germline gives CDR1 SGHAT, CDR2 FQNNGV. The CDR3 runs 11 residues. CDR3 sequence: CASARSDTQYF. The CDR3 DNA reads TGTGCCAGCGCCCGGTCAGATACGCAGTATTTT.

This chain joins TRBV13 and TRBJ2-3; D is possibly TRBD2 (7 bases). The length of the CDR3 is 16 residues. V lost 0 bases to trimming and J lost 7 bases, with 17 bases between them. CDR1 is PRHDT, CDR2 FYEKMQ, per germline (reference sequence). The CDR3 DNA reads as TGTGCCAGCAGCTTAGGGGTTGGGGGGGCAGGAAATACGCAGTATTTT. This translates into CASSLGVGGAGNTQYF.